These 18 T cell receptor beta chains came from one sample sequenced in a study of blood T cell repertoires in COVID-19. The data were produced by immunoSEQ multiplex PCR, yet TCRdb's version contains in-frame clones alone and is incomplete. The sample carries about 360,000 clones, approximately 86% recorded once. Sequenced: peripheral blood. The source of these receptors is a human donor in a cohort sampled during active COVID-19.

The chain employs TRBV5-8 and TRBJ1-4, with 7 bases lining up with TRBD1. Germline V gives CDR1 SGHTS, CDR2 YDEGEE. Trimming at V came to 4 bases and at J to 8 bases, leaving 11 bases not matched to a gene. The CDR3 runs to 15 residues. CDR3 DNA: TGTGCCAGCAGCCTTGTGACAGGGAGGAGGGAAAAACTGTTTTTT. Amino acids: CASSLVTGRREKLFF.

V and J are TRBV27 and TRBJ2-5, with unresolved D. Germline CDR1 and CDR2: MNHEY and SMNVEV (reference sequence). The length of the CDR3 is 13 residues. V dropped 3 bases and J dropped 4 bases, with 9 bases sitting between them. The CDR3 reads CASSLEFRETQYF. The CDR3 DNA follows: TGTGCCAGCAGTTTGGAGTTTCGAGAGACCCAGTACTTC.

The chain combines TRBV30 with TRBJ1-3; D is perhaps TRBD1 (5 bases). Trimming removed 0 bases at V and 0 bases at J, with 12 bases between. CDR3 size: 16 residues. Germline lookup yields CDR1 GTSNPN and CDR2 SVGIG (reference sequence). CDR3 sequence reads: CAWSVRDLLSGNTIYF. CDR3 bases: TGTGCCTGGAGTGTAAGGGACTTACTCTCTGGAAACACCATATATTTT.

J is TRBJ1-5 and V is TRBV28; 8 bases map to TRBD1. The CDR3 totals 15 residues. The germline V gene encodes CDR1 MDHEN and CDR2 SYDVKM. The junction had 9 bases not matched to a gene; V was cut back by 6 bases and J by 5 bases. Written as DNA, the CDR3 is TGTGCCAGCAGCTCCACCGACAGGGGAGATCAGCCCCAGCATTTT. Translation gives CASSSTDRGDQPQHF.

J is TRBJ1-5 and V is TRBV24-1; tentatively, D is TRBD1 (5 bases). The CDR3 is 14 amino acids. Trimming took off 5 bases at V and 2 bases at J, with 9 bases between the two ends. Germline CDR1 KGHDR, CDR2 SFDVKD. CDR3 protein: CATSAGSGNQPQHF. CDR3 DNA: TGTGCCACCAGTGCAGGGTCGGGCAATCAGCCCCAGCATTTT.

The chain employs TRBV11-2 and TRBJ2-7, with TRBD2 matching over 8 bases. V trimming: 1 base; J trimming: 2 bases; junction bases outside the gene matches: 10. Germline CDR1 SGHAT, CDR2 FQNNGV. The CDR3 contains 17 residues. This chain's CDR3 is CASSLGVGLESPYEQYF. The CDR3 DNA reads as TGTGCCAGCAGCTTAGGCGTGGGACTAGAATCCCCCTACGAGCAGTACTTC.

This clone was observed a few times. The rearrangement uses TRBV2 and TRBJ2-1, with 7 bases aligning to TRBD2. The CDR3 is 14 amino acids. The V gene's germline CDR1 is SNHLY and CDR2 FYNNEI. With 2 bases clipped from V and 9 bases from J, the junction kept 7 bases outside the gene matches. CDR3 DNA sequence: TGTGCCAGCAGTGAACCGCGGGAGTGGGGTGAGCAGTTCTTC. It specifies CASSEPREWGEQFF.

This sequence joins TRBV3-1 (or the pseudogene TRBV3-2) and TRBJ2-3; 9 nucleotides agree with TRBD2. CDR1 is LGHDT and CDR2 is YNNKEL in the germline V gene (reference sequence). V lost 2 bases to trimming and J lost 6 bases; unmatched junction nucleotides: 21. The length of the CDR3 is 20 residues. CDR3 bases: TGTGCCAGCAGCCAAATTCGGTCGGGACTAGCTTTTAGTCCTATTGATACGCAGTATTTT. Protein: CASSQIRSGLAFSPIDTQYF.

The chain recombines TRBV14 with TRBJ1-1; no clear D gene. The CDR3 sequence is 13 residues long. Germline V gives CDR1 SGHDN, CDR2 FVKESK. V was cut by 4 bases and J by 0 bases, with 6 bases left in between. In DNA, the CDR3 is TGTGCCAGCAGCCGGAGCATGAACACTGAAGCTTTCTTT. It codes for CASSRSMNTEAFF.

The chain joins TRBV28 to TRBJ1-1; TRBD1 might be the D (6 bases). The CDR3 covers 13 residues. Germline CDR1 and CDR2: MDHEN and SYDVKM. Between the trimmed V and J ends, which lost 1 base and 10 bases, there was a span of 13 bases. CDR3 residues: CASSLLRGARAFF. The CDR3 coding sequence is TGTGCCAGCAGTTTATTGCGGGGGGCTAGAGCTTTCTTT. Supplemented by reference TRBV28 and TRBJ1-1, the full variable domain reads DVKVTQSSRYLVKRTGEKVFLECVQDMDHENMFWYRQDPGLGLRLIYFSYDVKMKEKGDIPEGYSVSREKKERFSLILESASTNQTSMYLCASSLLRGARAFFGQGTRLTVV.

V gene TRBV19 combines with J gene TRBJ1-5; D is possibly TRBD1 (6 bases). Germline V lookup: CDR1 LNHDA, CDR2 SQIVND (reference sequence). V was cut by 1 base and J by 0 bases, with 16 bases left in between. This CDR3 has 18 residues. CDR3 in DNA: TGTGCCAGTAGTATAGGACAGGCAATCAAAACTAGCAATCAGCCCCAGCATTTT. Translating gives CASSIGQAIKTSNQPQHF. The whole variable domain, filled in from reference TRBV19 and TRBJ1-5, reads DGGITQSPKYLFRKEGQNVTLSCEQNLNHDAMYWYRQDPGQGLRLIYYSQIVNDFQKGDIAEGYSVSREKKESFPLTVTSAQKNPTAFYLCASSIGQAIKTSNQPQHFGDGTRLSIL.

As regards this clone: This CDR3 is also generated by other DNA sequences in the sample. The chain uses TRBV18 and TRBJ2-5; TRBD2 matches 7 bases. The CDR3 has 13 amino acids. J gave up 5 bases and V 3 bases, and 3 bases lay outside the gene matches. CDR1 is KGHSH, CDR2 LQKENI, per germline. The CDR3 nucleotides read TGTGCCAGCTCACCTCGAGCGGGGGAGACCCAGTACTTC. Protein product: CASSPRAGETQYF.

The genes are TRBV6-5 and TRBJ2-1, with 14 bases lining up with TRBD2. This CDR3 region has 15 residues. Germline V gene data show CDR1 as MNHEY and CDR2 as SVGAGI. The V and J ends lost 6 bases and 4 bases, in that order; junction bases with no gene match: 2. CDR3 coding DNA: TGTGCCAGCAGGCGGACTAGCGGGGGGTACAATGAGCAGTTCTTC. Amino acid sequence: CASRRTSGGYNEQFF.

This rearrangement joins TRBV7-9 to TRBJ1-3; 7 bases are shared with TRBD1. Germline values: CDR1 SEHNR, CDR2 FQNEAQ (reference sequence). The V gene end was trimmed by 2 bases and the J gene end by 6 bases; junction bases not matched to a gene: 10. The CDR3 sequence is 16 residues long. CDR3 residues: CASSLWSGTATNTIYF. The DNA of the CDR3 is TGTGCCAGCAGCTTATGGTCTGGGACAGCGACAAACACCATATATTTT.

As DNA, the CDR3 is TGTGCCAGCAGACGCGGAGCGGGGGGAGATACGCAGTATTTT. This translates into CASRRGAGGDTQYF. The rearrangement links TRBV4-2 to TRBJ2-3, with 9 bases matching TRBD2. V was pared by 6 bases and J by 5 bases, with 6 bases of the junction left unmatched. CDR3 length equals 14 residues. In germline, CDR1 is LGHNA, CDR2 YNFKEQ.

This clone is a singleton in its sample. The gene calls are TRBV6-1 and TRBJ1-6; D not certain. CDR1 and CDR2 (germline): MNHNS, SASEGT. This CDR3 is 13 amino acids long. Deletions cut 2 bases from V and 6 bases from J, with 5 bases between. CDR3 region: CASSETGNSPLHF. The DNA of the CDR3 is TGTGCCAGCAGTGAAACCGGTAATTCACCCCTCCACTTT.

This clone has more than one count but fewer than ten. The J gene is TRBJ1-1, the V gene TRBV7-9; 7 bases map to TRBD1. The germline CDR1 and CDR2 sequences are SEHNR and FQNEAQ (reference sequence). After removal of 6 bases from V and 4 bases from J, the junction contained 8 bases not matched to a gene. This CDR3 has 14 amino acids. DNA of the CDR3: TGTGCCAGCAGGCTACAGGGGACCGGCACTGAAGCTTTCTTT. As protein: CASRLQGTGTEAFF.

The chain has TRBV3-1 (or the pseudogene TRBV3-2) and TRBJ1-2; TRBD1 is a possible D gene (5 bases). The CDR3 sequence is 13 residues long. Germline values: CDR1 LGHDT, CDR2 YNNKEL (reference sequence). Trimming cost V 7 bases and J 8 bases, with 17 bases left between them. DNA of the CDR3: TGTGCCAGCACCCCAGGGTTTGATGGGGGCTACACCTTC. Protein sequence: CASTPGFDGGYTF.